This note documents a single T cell receptor (beta chain) sequence. The record originates from a study of cytomegalovirus exposure and HLA in healthy donors. When sampled, the donors appeared nominally healthy, though they likely had unrecorded immune exposures. Primers for the PCR totalled 60 Vbeta and 13 Jbeta. Some clones are missing from TCRdb's copy, which holds only in-frame ones; the method was immunoSEQ multiplex PCR. The sample shows 95,000 to 100,000 clones, roughly 80% of them seen only once. CDR1 and CDR2 from the germline V gene are SEHNR and FQNEAQ (reference sequence). The CDR3 totals 17 residues. V dropped 1 base and J dropped 6; count of bases not matched to a gene: 7.

The sequenced material came from PBMCs. The chain employs TRBV7-9 and TRBJ2-2; 11 bases agree with TRBD1. The sequence was obtained from a man aged 35 to 55 in good health and CMV-seronegative. CDR3 amino acids: CASSLGYWTGGAGELFF. The CDR3 DNA reads as TGTGCCAGCAGCTTAGGGTACTGGACAGGGGGCGCCGGGGAGCTGTTTTTT.